This TCR beta chain was recovered during a study of regulatory T cells in long-lasting Graves disease listed by TCRdb under 2021. Regarding the research as a whole: Patients with newly diagnosed Graves' disease had been on antithyroid drugs for under 3 months. A total of around 35 samples underwent TCR sequencing: about 13 from persistent and approximately 20 from newly diagnosed Graves' disease patients. This study used TCR sequencing and RNA sequencing of peripheral blood to compare persistent Graves' disease patients against newly diagnosed Graves' disease patients. The study was conducted in China and was registered as a clinical trial.

There are many counts of this clonotype. Which antigen it targets is not known. It has no much larger one-base neighbor in the sample; base qualities were not kept. Taken with the paper, the label for time point translates to: newly diagnosed GD, antithyroid drugs for less than 3 months. For both TCR sequencing and RNA sequencing, RNA was extracted from PBMCs in TRIzol. The diagnosis of Graves' disease was made according to American Thyroid Association guidelines. The patients came from an endocrinology department in Xi'an, China. Each patient gave approximately 10 milliliters of peripheral blood, collected in an EDTA anticoagulant tube. Ficoll Paque Plus density gradient separation was used to isolate PBMCs, and no further T cell sorting was performed. RNA quality was checked with an Agilent 2100 Bioanalyzer and agarose gel, and concentration with a NanoDrop 2000. Library generation was performed with multiplex PCR. The listed sequencing device is Illumina HiSeq 4000. iRepertoire HTBI primers and Arm-PCR amplification of CDR3 regions were used to construct TCR beta libraries. PCR products were gel purified before sequencing. Turning to the authors' computational methods: Gene usage analysis of CDR3 amino acid clonotypes relied on the roughly 58 TRBV and 12 to 15 TRBJ segments identified across samples. COPE and FqMerger were used to merge the filtered high-quality paired reads into contigs. BLAST was used to align contigs to IMGT TRBV, TRBD and TRBJ reference genes, and CDR3 was defined according to IMGT. Any clonotype with a frequency above 0.1% was classified as a highly expanded clone. Shannon entropy served as the measure of repertoire diversity, while the Gini coefficient captured V-J evenness. A clonotype was considered public if more than one individual shared it. TCRdb cleaned the public reads at Q25 with fastp, built clones with MiXCR and kept in-frame beta chains. One record per CDR3 amino acid sequence lists the most common genes and DNA. Here the V and J calls rest on TCRdb's processing, not on the authors' analysis. The sample includes 360,000 or so distinct CDR3 sequences, with approximately 10% observed a single time. Of the sample, approximately 17% falls within the top ten clones.

Reading the germline V gene gives CDR1 MNHEY and CDR2 SVGAGI. V gives up 0 bases and J gives up 3 bases, and the segment between their germline ends measures 6 bases. Including cysteine and phenylalanine, the CDR3 has 13 amino acids. Just the 39-base CDR3 DNA is kept, in frame starting at base 1. Overall results and qualifications from the work: The authors acknowledged the small sample size as a limitation that may reduce accuracy. Compared with newly diagnosed patients, persistent Graves' disease patients had lower TCR Shannon entropy and fewer highly expanded clones, which suggests clonal expansion. Peripheral blood alone was examined, since thyroid tissue, which constituted the primary lesion, could not be accessed. More public clonotypes were shared among persistent patients (more than 2,500) than among newly diagnosed patients (966). TRBV28, TRBJ1-2 and TRBJ2-5 were preferentially used in persistent disease, while TRBV20-1 and TRBJ2-1 were favored in newly diagnosed disease. Only the TCR beta chain was sequenced and analyzed.

The same specimen was also included in a second study, on T cells in Graves' hyperthyroidism and ophthalmopathy. Drawing on the second study: Graves' hyperthyroidism was defined as stable when no progression to ophthalmopathy occurred over 18 months of follow-up. The hyperthyroidism patients were between 18 and 65 years old and newly diagnosed, with a disease duration of less than 2 months. Exclusion was applied to patients with uncontrolled infections, other autoimmune diseases, pregnancy or lactation. Diagnoses relied on clinical symptoms, serum thyroxine and TRAb, thyroid ultrasound and orbital computed tomography. A first-round RT-PCR of the TCR CDR3 used the HTBI primer set with the Qiagen OneStep RT-PCR kit. Most expanded thyroid clonotypes (frequency above 0.001) were also detected in blood, suggesting blood repertoires may reflect thyroid immune responses. A model built on a 13 V-J signature distinguished ophthalmopathy from stable hyperthyroidism, reaching about 88% sensitivity and 81.08% specificity in cross-validation and 80%/75% in testing. In validation, the model predicted progression to ophthalmopathy a median of roughly 6.5 months before onset, with about 70% sensitivity and about 75% specificity. TCR V-J signatures able to tell the groups apart were searched for in a discovery cohort of 90 to 100 patients, of whom around 42 had Graves' ophthalmopathy and roughly 59 had stable Graves' hyperthyroidism. Prospective prediction of ophthalmopathy was tested in an independent validation cohort consisting of roughly 19 hyperthyroidism patients and over 15 patients who later progressed to ophthalmopathy. The roughly 100 discovery patients were divided at random into training and test sets in a 7:3 ratio. In roughly six Graves' hyperthyroidism patients, the study also compared T-cell repertoires from thyroid tissue with T-cell repertoires from blood. Once sampling was done, hyperthyroidism patients were given methimazole at a starting dose of 30 mg daily, whereas ophthalmopathy patients were given high-dose intravenous methylprednisolone. The libraries were constructed in a second round of multiplex PCR and then size-selected and purified. The libraries were sequenced on an Illumina HiSeq2000 using paired-end 100 bp reads. SOAPnuke was used to process the raw data, with reads discarded if the reads contained adapters or uncalled bases, had a mean Phred below 15, or lacked an exact constant-primer or identifier match. COPE v1.2.5 was used to merge high-quality paired reads, and clonotypes were defined as unique nucleotide sequences. MiTCR v1.1 was used to align clonotypes to the IMGT TRBV, TRBD and TRBJ reference segments. Analysis was restricted to V-J combinations with a frequency above 0.0001, which covered 99.2% of repertoires. A TCS score was defined as the ratio between F50 (clonal expansion) and ExV (chaos), using BLOSUM62-based TCRdist between CDR3 peptides within each V-J. Welch's t-statistics and random forest reduced 450 to 600 V-J features to fewer than 15, which were used in a naive Bayes classifier (R e1071). No statistical method was used to fix the sample size in advance, and group allocation was not hidden from the investigators. The paper describes TCR Vbeta CDR3 sequencing of 130 to 150 peripheral blood samples, made up of roughly 40 ophthalmopathy patients, around 78 hyperthyroidism patients and about 17 progressor patients.

The sequencing used peripheral blood mononuclear cells (PBMCs), collected at new diagnosis, from a patient treated with antithyroid drugs. The clonotype originates from a woman aged 18-30 years with Graves disease. Donor details come from another sample of the same person, matched by shared clones. The chain uses TRBV6-5 and TRBJ2-7; D gene: possibly TRBD1, on 6 matching bases. DNA sequence: TGTGCCAGCAGTTACTCGGACAGCTACGAGCAGTACTTC. It translates to CASSYSDSYEQYF.